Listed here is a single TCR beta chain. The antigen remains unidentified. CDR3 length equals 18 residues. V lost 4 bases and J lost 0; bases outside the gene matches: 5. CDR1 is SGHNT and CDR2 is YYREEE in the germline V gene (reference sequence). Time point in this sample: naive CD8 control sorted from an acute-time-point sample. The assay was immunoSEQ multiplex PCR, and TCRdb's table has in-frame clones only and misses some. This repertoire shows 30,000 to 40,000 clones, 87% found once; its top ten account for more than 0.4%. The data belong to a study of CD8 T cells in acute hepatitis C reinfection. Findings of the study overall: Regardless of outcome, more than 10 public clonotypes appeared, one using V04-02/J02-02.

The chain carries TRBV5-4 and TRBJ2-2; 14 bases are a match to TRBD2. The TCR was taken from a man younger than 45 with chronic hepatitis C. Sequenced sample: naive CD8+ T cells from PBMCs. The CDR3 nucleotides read TGTGCCAGCAGCGCGGGACTAGCGGGAGCATCGAACACCGGGGAGCTGTTTTTT. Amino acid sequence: CASSAGLAGASNTGELFF.